The clone carrying this T cell receptor (beta chain) was picked up a small number of times. Its antigen is as yet unknown. This entry is derived from a study of cytomegalovirus exposure and HLA in healthy donors. Study in general: Most donors, 70% to 85% of approximately 400 genotyped, fell in the Caucasian-associated ancestry cluster.

Findings of the study overall: Cytomegalovirus association was assigned to under 200 TCR beta chains. The dataset shows that most TCR sequences were rare, while some public TCRs occurred in many donors.

Trimming pared 2 bases from V and 5 bases from J, leaving 15 bases between. CDR1 is MNHEY, CDR2 SVGAGI, per germline. CDR3 length: 15 residues. A multiplex PCR was run with 60 Vbeta primers and 13 Jbeta primers. Here immunoSEQ multiplex PCR was the method, and the copy in TCRdb shows in-frame clones only, minus some. The repertoire holds some 140,000 clones, with around 81% as singletons. This rearrangement joins TRBV6-5 to TRBJ1-1, with D unclear. Sequenced sample: PBMCs. This sequence was found in a woman in her thirties or forties in good health and CMV-seropositive. CDR3 amino acids: CASSYREGFGTEAFF. CDR3 DNA sequence: TGTGCCAGCAGTTACAGGGAGGGATTTGGAACTGAAGCTTTCTTT.